This TCR beta chain was retrieved from a study of OX40 agonist ivuxolimab in advanced cancers. Overall study context: Patients were roughly 83% male with ages roughly 20 to 90, mean 60.

General observations from the study: On average, a greater number of expanded clones characterised CD8+ T cells relative to CD4+. No determination was made of the antigen specificity of the expanded peripheral T cells. CD4+ and CD8+ T cells in blood underwent clonal expansion by week 6 at 0.1 to 3.0 mg/kg.

The repertoire was sequenced with immunoSEQ multiplex PCR; TCRdb's copy has only in-frame clones and lacks some. Of tens of thousands of clones listed, around 87% are singletons. Points on this clone: What it recognizes is unknown.

This receptor was identified in an adult with an advanced solid tumor such as melanoma, head and neck, liver or kidney cancer. The material was CD4+ or CD8+ T cells sorted from blood, obtained in a trial of the OX40 agonist ivuxolimab.

The CDR3 spells CASSGSLTGTVQPQHF. The CDR3 DNA sequence: TGTGCCAGCAGTGGGTCCTTGACAGGGACGGTTCAGCCCCAGCATTTT. The chain couples TRBV2 to TRBJ1-5, with 7 bases fitting TRBD1. Germline CDR1 reads SNHLY; CDR2 reads FYNNEI. V gave up 4 bases and J gave up 6 bases; unmatched junction bases: 12. The CDR3 loop spans 16 amino acids. Full variable domain (missing parts from reference TRBV2 and TRBJ1-5): EPEVTQTPSHQVTQMGQEVILRCVPISNHLYFYWYRQILGQKVEFLVSFYNNEISEKSEIFDDQFSVERPDGSNFTLKIRSTKLEDSAMYFCASSGSLTGTVQPQHFGDGTRLSIL.